This T cell receptor (beta chain) was identified during a study of Graves' ophthalmopathy and Graves' hyperthyroidism. Overall study context: Peripheral blood sampling occurred at initial diagnosis, before any treatment. Overall study findings and caveats: With roughly 69% sensitivity and approximately 73% specificity, the model predicted ophthalmopathy progression.

Hyperthyroidism patients, aged 18 to 65, were newly diagnosed, under 2 months' duration. V was pared by 1 base and J by 2 bases, with 0 bases of the junction left unmatched. CDR3 length equals 14 residues. Germline loops: CDR1 MNHEY, CDR2 SVGAGI. The authors amplified TCR beta CDR3 regions from RNA transcripts. First-round RT-PCR relied on HTBI primers, and a second-round multiplex PCR came next. MiXCR, run by TCRdb on the multiplex PCR reads, gives a single entry per CDR3 protein. The data contain some 360,000 distinct CDR3 sequences, about a sixth of them singletons. This clonotype was recorded many times. Its cognate antigen is unknown.

The sequence came from an adult woman with stable Graves' hyperthyroidism. Sequencing was performed on peripheral blood. The chain couples TRBV6-5 to TRBJ2-7, with TRBD1 matching over 9 bases. The CDR3 reads CASSYYRGPYEQYF. The CDR3 DNA sequence: TGTGCCAGCAGTTACTACAGGGGGCCCTACGAGCAGTACTTC.